The 16 T cell receptor beta chains in this list originate from one sample, sequenced in a study of T cells after yellow fever vaccination. In TCRdb, the 5' RACE reads were re-called with MiXCR into one record per CDR3 protein. This table holds about 580,000 distinct CDR3 sequences, 17% found once. Sequencing was performed on PBMCs, taken 4 to 6 days after the first yellow fever vaccination. All receptors derive from a man between 18 and 35 years old who received the YFV17D yellow fever vaccine.

This clonotype was seen more than once but under ten times. The V gene is TRBV3-1, the J gene TRBJ1-6, with D maybe TRBD1 (5 bases). CDR1 LGHDT and CDR2 YNNKEL come from the germline V gene (reference sequence). Trimming took off 11 bases at V and 4 bases at J, with 9 bases between the two ends. This CDR3 region has 12 residues. CDR3 sequence: CASGPYNSPLHF. The CDR3 DNA reads as TGTGCCTCAGGGCCGTATAATTCACCCCTCCACTTT.

In this sample, this clonotype turned up a few times. The chain uses TRBV20-1 and TRBJ2-7, with a weak D call TRBD1 (5 bases). In germline, CDR1 is DFQATT, CDR2 SNEGSKA (reference sequence). CDR3 length: 14 residues. V dropped 5 bases and J dropped 6 bases, with 20 bases sitting between them. CDR3 loop: CSALKGVAPREQYF. CDR3 coding DNA: TGCAGTGCTCTAAAAGGGGTGGCCCCTCGCGAGCAGTACTTC.

The chain recombines TRBV6-2 or TRBV6-3 with TRBJ1-2; D gene unclear. Germline loops: CDR1 MNHEY, CDR2 SVGEGT. The germline V and J ends were trimmed by 6 bases and 7 bases, with 15 bases remaining between them. The CDR3 spans 13 residues. The CDR3, as DNA: TGTGCCAGCAGGGGAACAACGCCCAGTGGCTACACCTTC. Its protein is CASRGTTPSGYTF.

This clonotype was counted a few times. This rearrangement joins TRBV7-2 to TRBJ1-2, with D possibly TRBD1 on 5 matching bases. The V gene lost 5 bases and the J gene lost 4 bases, with 23 bases spanning the gap. From germline, CDR1 is SGHTA and CDR2 FQGNSA. This CDR3 contains 17 residues. DNA of the CDR3: TGTGCCAGCAGCCAGGGTCGCGGGGTGCTTCGGGGCTATGGCTACACCTTC. This encodes CASSQGRGVLRGYGYTF.

This clonotype has more than one count but fewer than ten. DNA of the CDR3: TGCAGCGTTGGATGGGGGACAGGGATAGATACGCAGTATTTT. Translating it yields CSVGWGTGIDTQYF. The chain has TRBV29-1 and TRBJ2-3, with 9 positions matching TRBD1. Germline loops: CDR1 SQVTM, CDR2 ANQGSEA. With V trimmed by 4 bases and J by 5 bases, 7 bases remained unmatched. The length of the CDR3 is 14 residues.

This clonotype has only a few counts. The rearrangement joins TRBV5-1 to TRBJ2-2; 8 bases line up with TRBD2. V was clipped by 0 bases and J by 4 bases; unmatched bases: 5. Germline V gene lookup returns CDR1 SGHRS and CDR2 YFSETQ. The CDR3 is made up of 16 amino acids. The CDR3 sequence is CASSLGLAKPTGELFF. CDR3 nucleotides: TGCGCCAGCAGCTTGGGACTAGCGAAGCCCACCGGGGAGCTGTTTTTT. Supplemented by reference TRBV5-1 and TRBJ2-2, the full variable domain reads KAGVTQTPRYLIKTRGQQVTLSCSPISGHRSVSWYQQTPGQGLQFLFEYFSETQRNKGNFPGRFSGRQFSNSRSEMNVSTLELGDSALYLCASSLGLAKPTGELFFGEGSRLTVL.

This clonotype appeared many times. This may be a read error, as it is one base from a much larger clone. V is TRBV4-2 and J is TRBJ2-1; 13 bases are shared with TRBD2. Germline loops: CDR1 LGHNA, CDR2 YNFKEQ. The junction had 1 base not matched to a gene; V was cut back by 2 bases and J by 6 bases. This CDR3 comprises 15 residues. CDR3 nucleotide sequence: TGTGCCAGCAGCCAAACTAGCGGGGGGGCCAATGAGCAGTTCTTC. Translation: CASSQTSGGANEQFF.

The chain links TRBV4-2 to TRBJ2-2; 11 bases fit TRBD1. The CDR3 spans 15 residues. Germline V gene lookup returns CDR1 LGHNA and CDR2 YNFKEQ. V trimming: 3 bases; J trimming: 7 bases; junction bases outside the gene matches: 4. The DNA for the CDR3 is TGTGCCAGCAGCCACCCGGGACAGGGGGGCGGGGAGCTGTTTTTT. It encodes CASSHPGQGGGELFF.

The V gene is TRBV20-1, the J gene TRBJ2-7; 7 bases map to TRBD1. CDR1 is DFQATT, CDR2 SNEGSKA, per germline (reference sequence). CDR3 length equals 13 residues. V lost 2 bases to trimming and J lost 7 bases; unmatched junction nucleotides: 8. CDR3 nucleotide sequence: TGCAGTGCTAGATCGCGAGGGGGCGGTGAGCAGTACTTC. Translated, it gives CSARSRGGGEQYF.

The chain recombines TRBV6-2 or TRBV6-3 with TRBJ2-1, with D tentatively TRBD2 (6 bases). Trimming stripped 6 bases from V and 4 bases from J, with 34 bases between. Germline V gene sequence: CDR1 MNHEY, CDR2 SVGEGT. The CDR3 extends over 21 amino acids. CDR3 sequence reads: CASRSGPRPMERVMNYNEQFF. CDR3 DNA: TGTGCCAGCAGATCTGGACCTAGGCCGATGGAGCGGGTAATGAATTACAATGAGCAGTTCTTC.

This clonotype occurred a few times. This sequence joins TRBV5-1 and TRBJ1-1; D gene uncertain. Trimming left V 0 bases short and J 7 bases short, with 13 bases between. From germline, CDR1 is SGHRS and CDR2 YFSETQ. The CDR3 consists of 14 residues. The CDR3 loop is CASSLVAGNFEAFF. The CDR3 region has the DNA TGCGCCAGCAGCTTGGTAGCAGGTAATTTTGAAGCTTTCTTT.

The chain uses TRBV5-1 and TRBJ1-2, with D unresolved. The CDR3 is 15 residues long. The germline gives CDR1 SGHRS, CDR2 YFSETQ. V lost 3 bases and J 2 bases, leaving 14 bases between the germline ends. The CDR3: CASSWTLAGNYGYTF. In DNA form, the CDR3 reads TGCGCCAGCAGCTGGACCCTTGCAGGAAACTATGGCTACACCTTC.

This sequence joins TRBV5-1 and TRBJ1-6, with TRBD1 as a possible D gene (5 bases). Germline CDR1 and CDR2: SGHRS and YFSETQ. The CDR3 has 15 amino acids. Trimming took off 2 bases at V and 11 bases at J, with 17 bases between the two ends. The CDR3 sequence: CASSFTGTEWTPLHF. Here the CDR3 DNA reads TGCGCCAGCAGCTTTACCGGGACGGAGTGGACACCCCTCCACTTT.

The chain joins TRBV12-3 or TRBV12-4 to TRBJ1-1; no definite D call. The CDR3 length is 12 residues. Trimming stripped 3 bases from V and 7 bases from J, with 9 bases between. The CDR3 sequence: CASSFVAYEAFF. The CDR3 nucleotides read TGTGCCAGCAGTTTCGTAGCTTATGAAGCTTTCTTT.

This clonotype was recorded a few times. The chain recombines TRBV7-3 with TRBJ1-2; TRBD1 matches 9 bases. Losses at the gene ends were 5 bases for V and 5 bases for J; bases not matched to a gene: 6. The CDR3 is 14 amino acids. Germline CDR1 reads SGHTA; CDR2 reads FQGTGA. CDR3 residues: CASSLGGTGYGYTF. The DNA of the CDR3 is TGTGCCAGCAGCCTCGGCGGGACAGGGTATGGCTACACCTTC.

This clonotype was found a few times. The junction departs from germline at one end; a sequencing error may be responsible. The gene calls are TRBV5-1 and TRBJ1-1; tentatively, D is TRBD1 (6 bases). The CDR3 has 14 amino acids. In germline, CDR1 is SGHRS, CDR2 YFSETQ. CDR3 DNA: TGCGCCAGCAGCTTTAGGAGGGGGAACACTGAAGCTTTATTT. Amino acid sequence: CASSFRRGNTEALF.